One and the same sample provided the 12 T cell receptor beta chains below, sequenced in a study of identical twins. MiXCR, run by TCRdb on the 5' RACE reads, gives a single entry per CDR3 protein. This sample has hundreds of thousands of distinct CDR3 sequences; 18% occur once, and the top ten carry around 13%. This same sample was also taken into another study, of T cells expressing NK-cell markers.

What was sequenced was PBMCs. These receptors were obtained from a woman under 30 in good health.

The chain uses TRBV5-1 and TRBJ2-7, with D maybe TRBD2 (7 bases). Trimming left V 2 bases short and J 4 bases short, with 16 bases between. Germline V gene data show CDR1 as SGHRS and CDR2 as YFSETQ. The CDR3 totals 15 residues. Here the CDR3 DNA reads TGCGCCAGCAGCTTTGGGGGGGCGCAGGGATACGAGCAGTACTTC. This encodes CASSFGGAQGYEQYF.

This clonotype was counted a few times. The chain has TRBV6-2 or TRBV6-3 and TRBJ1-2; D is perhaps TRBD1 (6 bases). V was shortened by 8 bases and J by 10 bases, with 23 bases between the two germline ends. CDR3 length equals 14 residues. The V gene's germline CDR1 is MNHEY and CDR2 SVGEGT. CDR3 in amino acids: CASLEGGRTELYTF. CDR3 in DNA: TGTGCCAGCTTGGAGGGGGGACGGACAGAACTCTACACCTTC.

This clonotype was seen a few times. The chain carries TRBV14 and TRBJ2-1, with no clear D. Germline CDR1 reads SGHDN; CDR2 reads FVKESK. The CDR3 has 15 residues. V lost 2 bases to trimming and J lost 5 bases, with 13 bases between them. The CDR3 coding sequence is TGTGCCAGCAGCCAATTATTGGACCGAAACAATGAGCAGTTCTTC. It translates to CASSQLLDRNNEQFF.

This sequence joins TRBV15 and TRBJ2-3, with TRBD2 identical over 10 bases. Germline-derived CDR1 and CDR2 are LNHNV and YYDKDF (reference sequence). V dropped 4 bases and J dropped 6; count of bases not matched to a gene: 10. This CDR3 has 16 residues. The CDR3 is CATSTRTSGWWDTQYF. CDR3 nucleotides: TGTGCCACCAGCACCAGGACTAGCGGCTGGTGGGATACGCAGTATTTT.

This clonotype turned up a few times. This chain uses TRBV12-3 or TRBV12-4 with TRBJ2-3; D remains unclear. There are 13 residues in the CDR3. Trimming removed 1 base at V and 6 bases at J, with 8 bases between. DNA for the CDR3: TGTGCCAGCAGTTTAGGAGAAGGCGATACGCAGTATTTT. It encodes CASSLGEGDTQYF.

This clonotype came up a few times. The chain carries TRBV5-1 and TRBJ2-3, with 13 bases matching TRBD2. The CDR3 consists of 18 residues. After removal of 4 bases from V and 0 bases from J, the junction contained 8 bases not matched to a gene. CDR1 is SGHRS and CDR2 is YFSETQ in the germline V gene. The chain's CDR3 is CASSPWTSGGPSTDTQYF. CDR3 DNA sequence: TGCGCCAGCAGCCCTTGGACTAGCGGGGGCCCGAGCACAGATACGCAGTATTTT.

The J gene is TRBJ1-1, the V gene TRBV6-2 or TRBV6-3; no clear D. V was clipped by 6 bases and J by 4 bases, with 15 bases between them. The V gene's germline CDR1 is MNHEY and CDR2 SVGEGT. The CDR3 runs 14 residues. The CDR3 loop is CASRFSGPSTEAFF. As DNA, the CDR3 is TGTGCCAGCAGATTCTCCGGACCGAGCACTGAAGCTTTCTTT.

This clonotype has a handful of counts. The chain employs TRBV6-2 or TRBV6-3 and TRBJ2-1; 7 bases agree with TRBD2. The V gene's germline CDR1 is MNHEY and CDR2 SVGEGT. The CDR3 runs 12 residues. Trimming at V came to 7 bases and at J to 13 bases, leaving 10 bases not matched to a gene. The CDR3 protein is CASTSWTRGQFF. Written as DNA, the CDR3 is TGTGCCAGCACCTCCTGGACTAGGGGACAGTTCTTC.

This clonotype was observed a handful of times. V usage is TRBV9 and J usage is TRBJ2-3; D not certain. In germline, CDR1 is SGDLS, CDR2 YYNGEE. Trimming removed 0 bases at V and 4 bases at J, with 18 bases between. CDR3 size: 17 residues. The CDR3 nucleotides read TGTGCCAGCAGCGTAGCTGTTCTCGTGTCGCCCCCAGATACGCAGTATTTT. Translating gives CASSVAVLVSPPDTQYF. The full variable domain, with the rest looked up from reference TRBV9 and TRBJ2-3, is DSGVTQTPKHLITATGQRVTLRCSPRSGDLSVYWYQQSLDQGLQFLIQYYNGEERAKGNILERFSAQQFPDLHSELNLSSLELGDSALYFCASSVAVLVSPPDTQYFGPGTRLTVL.

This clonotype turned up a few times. The CDR3 DNA reads as TGCAGTGCTAGCTTAAAACGGCAGAATTCACCCCTCCACTTT. Its translation is CSASLKRQNSPLHF. The rearrangement joins TRBV20-1 to TRBJ1-6; D gene ambiguous. The V and J ends lost 3 bases and 7 bases respectively, with 13 bases between them. Per germline, CDR1 DFQATT and CDR2 SNEGSKA (reference sequence). The CDR3 covers 14 residues.

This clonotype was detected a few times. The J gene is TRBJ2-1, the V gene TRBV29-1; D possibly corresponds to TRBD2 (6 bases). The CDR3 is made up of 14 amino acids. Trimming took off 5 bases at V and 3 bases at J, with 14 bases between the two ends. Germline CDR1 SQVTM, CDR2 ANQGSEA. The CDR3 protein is CSVKAGYLYNEQFF. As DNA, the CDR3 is TGCAGCGTTAAGGCGGGATACCTCTACAATGAGCAGTTCTTC.

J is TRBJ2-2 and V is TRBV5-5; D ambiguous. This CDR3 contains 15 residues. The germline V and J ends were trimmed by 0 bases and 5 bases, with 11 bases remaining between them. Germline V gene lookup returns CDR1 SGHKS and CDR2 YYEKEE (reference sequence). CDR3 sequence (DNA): TGTGCCAGCAGCTTGGTTACCCCGGCTACCGGGGAGCTGTTTTTT. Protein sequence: CASSLVTPATGELFF.